This T cell receptor (beta chain) was sequenced for a study of T cell repertoires in cytomegalovirus infection. At the level of the study: It was recently identified HLA-C-restricted and well-studied HLA-B-restricted CMV epitopes that the study used. Study results and caveats: The response measured ex vivo was dominated by TCR beta clonotypes (HLA-C-restricted and CMV-specific). CMV carriers having the relevant HLA were flagged by cumulative public TCR beta family frequency.

Comment on this clonotype: Its antigen remains unidentified.

A single record per CDR3 protein comes from TCRdb applying MiXCR to the reads. This table has around 300,000 distinct CDR3 sequences, around 20% appearing once. J lost 3 bases, V lost 6 bases, and 6 bases had no gene match. Germline assignment: CDR1 MNHEY and CDR2 SVGEGT. This CDR3 is 15 amino acids long. The gene calls are TRBV6-2 or TRBV6-3 and TRBJ2-1, with 9 bases lining up with TRBD2. Sample: cultured PBMCs, taken from culture after CMV antigen stimulation. The sequence was obtained from a human donor in good health (CMV status not recorded). Some clones in this sample may be carry-over from other donors' samples. The CDR3 loop reads CASSDSGGLYNEQFF. The CDR3 coding sequence is TGTGCCAGCAGCGATAGCGGGGGCCTCTACAATGAGCAGTTCTTC.